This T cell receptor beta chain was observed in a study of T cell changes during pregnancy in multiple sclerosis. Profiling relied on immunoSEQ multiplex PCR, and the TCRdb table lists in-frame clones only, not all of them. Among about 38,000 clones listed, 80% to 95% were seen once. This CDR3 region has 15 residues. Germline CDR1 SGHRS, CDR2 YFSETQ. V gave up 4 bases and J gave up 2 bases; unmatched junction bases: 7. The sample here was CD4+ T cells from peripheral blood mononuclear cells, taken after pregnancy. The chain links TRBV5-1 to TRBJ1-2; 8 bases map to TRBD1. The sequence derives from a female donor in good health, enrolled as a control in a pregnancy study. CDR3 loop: CASSPTGQENYGYTF. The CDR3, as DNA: TGCGCCAGCAGCCCGACGGGACAGGAGAACTATGGCTACACCTTC.